The present TCR beta chain was sequenced within a study of shared clonotypes between healthy human individuals. The overall study: Per donor, CD8 memory used one plate, CD8 naive used two, CD4 memory used three and CD4 naive used three. Study results and caveats: Clonotype sharing among donors, it was expected, would be affected by sequencing depth. Owing to a small donor count, the genetic and exposure-history diversity represented was limited.

Some clones are missing from TCRdb's copy, which holds only in-frame ones; the method was immunoSEQ multiplex PCR. The sample records 550,000 to 850,000 clones, 74% being singletons. This clone was detected only once. Its specificity is unknown. CDR1 and CDR2 from the germline V gene are SGHAT and FQNNGV. Deletions cut 1 base from V and 10 bases from J, with 13 bases between. This CDR3 spans 13 amino acids. The V and J genes are TRBV11-2 and TRBJ1-2; D unclear. Sequenced: memory CD4+ T cells sorted from blood. Subset meaning: CD45RA-negative fraction. This sequence was found in a woman aged 25 to 45 in good health. The DNA of the CDR3 is TGTGCCAGCAGCTTAGGCCCCTTGGGTGTCTACACCTTC. Protein sequence: CASSLGPLGVYTF.